The clone carrying this TCR beta chain occurred once. These data are taken from a study of cytomegalovirus exposure and HLA in healthy donors. Germline assignment: CDR1 SGHRS and CDR2 YFSETQ. Deletions cut 0 bases from V and 8 bases from J, with 17 bases between. The CDR3 runs to 16 residues. The PCR employed 60 Vbeta primers together with 13 Jbeta primers. Libraries were prepared by immunoSEQ multiplex PCR; TCRdb keeps only in-frame clonotypes and omits some of them. The sample yields about 150,000 clones, roughly 80% seen once. The receptor was derived from a human donor in good health. Sequencing used PBMCs. The chain combines TRBV5-1 with TRBJ1-4; D call uncertain. CDR3 region: CASSLAIREVEEKLFF. The CDR3 bases are TGCGCCAGCAGCTTGGCAATAAGGGAGGTAGAGGAAAAACTGTTTTTT.